This is a list of T cell receptor beta chains from one sample in a study of blood T cell repertoires in COVID-19. Here immunoSEQ multiplex PCR was the method, and the copy in TCRdb shows in-frame clones only, minus some. Among 200,000 to 250,000 clones listed, about 79% were seen once. The sequenced material came from PBMCs or T cells enriched from blood (not recorded which). Receptor source: a woman aged 60-70 years who had recovered from COVID-19. Both conserved end residues are part of each CDR3. Fields, in order: clone size, V gene, J gene, D gene, CDR3 protein, CDR3 DNA. The D gene is left open where the match is weak. Size is stated for part of the rows, as once, few or many counts, or as a class when the clone is expanded.

abundance: NA; v_gene: TRBV4-3; j_gene: TRBJ1-5; d_gene: NA; CDR3aa: CASSRTLADSYSNQPQHF; CDR3nt: TGCGCCAGCAGCCGAACATTGGCCGACTCCTATAGCAATCAGCCCCAGCATTTT
abundance: NA; v_gene: TRBV5-4; j_gene: TRBJ2-3; d_gene: TRBD2; CDR3aa: CASSLGGEADTQYF; CDR3nt: TGTGCCAGCAGTTTGGGGGGGGAGGCAGATACGCAGTATTTT
abundance: NA; v_gene: TRBV7-9; j_gene: TRBJ2-7; d_gene: TRBD2; CDR3aa: CASSSPSRGRYEQYF; CDR3nt: TGTGCCAGCAGCTCGCCCTCTCGCGGGAGGTACGAGCAGTACTTC
abundance: NA; v_gene: TRBV9; j_gene: TRBJ1-4; d_gene: TRBD1; CDR3aa: CASSVASADRDYEKLFF; CDR3nt: TGTGCCAGCAGCGTAGCATCCGCCGACAGGGATTATGAAAAACTGTTTTTT
abundance: NA; v_gene: TRBV2; j_gene: TRBJ2-2; d_gene: TRBD1; CDR3aa: CASGIGTANTGELFF; CDR3nt: TGTGCCAGCGGGATTGGGACAGCAAACACCGGGGAGCTGTTTTTT
abundance: NA; v_gene: TRBV7-9; j_gene: TRBJ2-7; d_gene: TRBD1; CDR3aa: CASSFGTGGSYEQYF; CDR3nt: TGTGCCAGCAGCTTTGGGACAGGGGGATCCTACGAGCAGTACTTC
abundance: once; v_gene: TRBV5-6; j_gene: TRBJ2-7; d_gene: TRBD2; CDR3aa: CASSSPSGTGYEQYF; CDR3nt: TGTGCCAGCAGCTCGCCTAGCGGGACCGGGTACGAGCAGTACTTC
abundance: NA; v_gene: TRBV6-5; j_gene: TRBJ2-5; d_gene: NA; CDR3aa: CASSYSGLSQETQYF; CDR3nt: TGTGCCAGCAGTTACTCGGGACTTTCCCAAGAGACCCAGTACTTC
abundance: NA; v_gene: TRBV7-9; j_gene: TRBJ2-2; d_gene: NA; CDR3aa: CASTLLGDGELFF; CDR3nt: TGTGCCAGCACCCTGTTGGGAGACGGGGAGCTGTTTTTT
abundance: NA; v_gene: TRBV27; j_gene: TRBJ1-2; d_gene: NA; CDR3aa: CASSFGQRANYGYTF; CDR3nt: TGTGCCAGCAGTTTCGGACAGAGAGCTAACTATGGCTACACCTTC
abundance: once; v_gene: TRBV29-1; j_gene: TRBJ1-4; d_gene: TRBD1; CDR3aa: CSVGGGQGTTNEKLFF; CDR3nt: TGCAGCGTTGGAGGGGGACAGGGAACAACTAATGAAAAACTGTTTTTT
abundance: NA; v_gene: TRBV4-1; j_gene: TRBJ1-2; d_gene: NA; CDR3aa: CASSQEFETVGYTF; CDR3nt: TGCGCCAGCAGCCAAGAATTCGAGACAGTCGGCTACACCTTC
abundance: NA; v_gene: TRBV6-5; j_gene: TRBJ2-7; d_gene: NA; CDR3aa: CATTTGTSLYEQYF; CDR3nt: TGTGCCACCACAACCGGGACTTCTCTCTACGAGCAGTACTTC
abundance: NA; v_gene: TRBV19; j_gene: TRBJ1-5; d_gene: TRBD1; CDR3aa: CASSQDREGNQPQHF; CDR3nt: TGTGCCAGTAGCCAGGACAGGGAGGGCAATCAGCCCCAGCATTTT
abundance: NA; v_gene: TRBV19; j_gene: TRBJ1-2; d_gene: TRBD1; CDR3aa: CASSDRGLDGYTF; CDR3nt: TGTGCCAGTAGTGACAGGGGGCTAGATGGCTACACCTTC
abundance: NA; v_gene: TRBV10-1; j_gene: TRBJ1-2; d_gene: TRBD1; CDR3aa: CASSGPDRAGNYGYTF; CDR3nt: TGCGCCAGCAGTGGCCCGGACAGGGCGGGGAACTATGGCTACACCTTC
abundance: NA; v_gene: TRBV10-3; j_gene: TRBJ1-1; d_gene: NA; CDR3aa: CAISEAAMSLNTEAFF; CDR3nt: TGTGCCATCAGTGAGGCCGCTATGAGTTTGAACACTGAAGCTTTCTTT
abundance: NA; v_gene: TRBV10-3; j_gene: TRBJ1-3; d_gene: NA; CDR3aa: CAISLSSGGSGNTIYF; CDR3nt: TGTGCCATCAGCCTAAGTTCAGGTGGCTCTGGAAACACCATATATTTT
abundance: NA; v_gene: TRBV19; j_gene: TRBJ2-7; d_gene: NA; CDR3aa: CASSPRGTTGEQYF; CDR3nt: TGTGCCAGTAGCCCTAGGGGGACGACGGGGGAGCAGTACTTC
abundance: NA; v_gene: TRBV15; j_gene: TRBJ1-2; d_gene: NA; CDR3aa: CATSRDLAAYTF; CDR3nt: TGTGCCACCAGCAGAGATCTGGCGGCCTACACCTTC
abundance: NA; v_gene: TRBV6-5; j_gene: TRBJ1-1; d_gene: TRBD1; CDR3aa: CASRLTGPEAFF; CDR3nt: TGTGCCAGCAGATTGACAGGGCCTGAAGCTTTCTTT
abundance: NA; v_gene: TRBV6-5; j_gene: TRBJ1-4; d_gene: TRBD1; CDR3aa: CASSRDRDEKLFF; CDR3nt: TGTGCCAGTTCCCGGGACAGGGATGAAAAACTGTTTTTT
abundance: few; v_gene: TRBV24-1; j_gene: TRBJ2-2; d_gene: TRBD1; CDR3aa: CATRIQGARGELFF; CDR3nt: TGTGCCACCAGAATCCAGGGGGCGCGAGGGGAGCTGTTTTTT
abundance: NA; v_gene: TRBV4-2; j_gene: TRBJ1-1; d_gene: TRBD1; CDR3aa: CASSQPGQDPFF; CDR3nt: TGTGCCAGCAGCCAACCGGGACAGGACCCTTTCTTT
abundance: NA; v_gene: TRBV10-3; j_gene: TRBJ2-7; d_gene: NA; CDR3aa: CAARGSSYEQYF; CDR3nt: TGTGCCGCTAGGGGGAGCTCCTACGAGCAGTACTTC
abundance: NA; v_gene: TRBV19; j_gene: TRBJ1-2; d_gene: NA; CDR3aa: CASSTPGLNYGYTF; CDR3nt: TGTGCCAGTAGTACCCCGGGACTGAACTATGGCTACACCTTC
abundance: few; v_gene: TRBV12-5; j_gene: TRBJ2-1; d_gene: TRBD1; CDR3aa: CASGSHWRQGENEQFF; CDR3nt: TGTGCTAGTGGTTCCCACTGGAGGCAGGGGGAGAATGAGCAGTTCTTC
abundance: NA; v_gene: TRBV29-1; j_gene: TRBJ2-3; d_gene: TRBD1; CDR3aa: CSGGQTSTDTQYF; CDR3nt: TGCAGCGGGGGACAGACCAGCACAGATACGCAGTATTTT
abundance: NA; v_gene: TRBV7-2; j_gene: TRBJ2-7; d_gene: TRBD2; CDR3aa: CASSLASRTSGEYF; CDR3nt: TGTGCCAGCAGCTTAGCGAGCCGGACTAGCGGGGAGTACTTC
abundance: NA; v_gene: TRBV7-3; j_gene: TRBJ1-2; d_gene: TRBD1; CDR3aa: CASSLTGGNGYTF; CDR3nt: TGTGCCAGCAGCTTGACAGGGGGAAATGGCTACACCTTC
abundance: NA; v_gene: TRBV5-1; j_gene: TRBJ2-5; d_gene: NA; CDR3aa: CASSLFTQGEWETQYF; CDR3nt: TGCGCCAGCAGCCTTTTCACACAGGGTGAATGGGAGACCCAGTACTTC
abundance: NA; v_gene: TRBV18; j_gene: TRBJ1-1; d_gene: NA; CDR3aa: CASSPGDTTEAFF; CDR3nt: TGTGCCAGCTCACCCGGGGACACCACTGAAGCTTTCTTT
abundance: few; v_gene: TRBV7-2; j_gene: TRBJ2-3; d_gene: TRBD1; CDR3aa: CASSLVGGSTDTQYF; CDR3nt: TGTGCCAGCAGCTTAGTAGGGGGCAGCACAGATACGCAGTATTTT